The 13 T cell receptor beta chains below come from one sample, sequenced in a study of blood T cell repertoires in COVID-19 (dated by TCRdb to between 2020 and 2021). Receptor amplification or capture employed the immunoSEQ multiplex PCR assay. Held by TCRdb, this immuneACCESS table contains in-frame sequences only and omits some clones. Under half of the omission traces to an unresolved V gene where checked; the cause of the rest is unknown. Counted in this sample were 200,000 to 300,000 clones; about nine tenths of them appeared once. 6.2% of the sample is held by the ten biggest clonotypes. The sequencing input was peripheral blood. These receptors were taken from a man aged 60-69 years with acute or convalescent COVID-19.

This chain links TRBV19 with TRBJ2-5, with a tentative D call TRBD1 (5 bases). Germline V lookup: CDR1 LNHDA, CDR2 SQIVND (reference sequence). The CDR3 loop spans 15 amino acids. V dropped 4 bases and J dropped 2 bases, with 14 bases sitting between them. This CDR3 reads CASSTQGGEQETQYF. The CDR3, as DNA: TGTGCCAGTAGTACCCAGGGTGGAGAGCAAGAGACCCAGTACTTC.

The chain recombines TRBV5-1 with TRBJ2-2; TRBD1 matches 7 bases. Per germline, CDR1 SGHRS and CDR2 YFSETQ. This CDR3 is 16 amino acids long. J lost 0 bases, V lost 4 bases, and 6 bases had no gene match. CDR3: CASSGTGTANTGELFF. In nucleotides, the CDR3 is TGCGCCAGCAGCGGGACCGGGACAGCGAACACCGGGGAGCTGTTTTTT.

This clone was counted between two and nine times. CDR3 residues: CASSLPGLWGGNSPLHF. CDR3 nucleotide sequence: TGTGCCAGCAGTTTACCAGGGCTGTGGGGGGGGAATTCACCCCTCCACTTT. The V gene is TRBV28, the J gene TRBJ1-6, with D tentatively TRBD1 (5 bases). The ends were cut back, 2 bases at V and 7 bases at J, with 18 bases in the middle. The CDR3 covers 17 residues. CDR1 is MDHEN and CDR2 is SYDVKM in the germline V gene.

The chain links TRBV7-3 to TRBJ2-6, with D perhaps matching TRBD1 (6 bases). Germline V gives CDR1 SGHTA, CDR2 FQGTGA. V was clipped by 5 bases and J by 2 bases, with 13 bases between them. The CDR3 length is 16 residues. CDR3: CASSTSTGAGANVLTF. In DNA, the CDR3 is TGTGCCAGCAGCACTTCGACAGGAGCTGGGGCCAACGTCCTGACTTTC.

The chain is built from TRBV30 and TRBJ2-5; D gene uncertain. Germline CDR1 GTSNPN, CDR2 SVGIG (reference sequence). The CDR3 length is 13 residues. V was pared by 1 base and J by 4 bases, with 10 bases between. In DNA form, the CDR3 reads TGTGCCTGGAGTGGGAGAATCGGAGAGACCCAGTACTTC. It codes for CAWSGRIGETQYF.

The CDR3 loop reads CASSQTGAVSPLHF. CDR3 DNA: TGTGCCAGCAGTCAGACAGGGGCGGTTTCACCCCTCCACTTT. This chain uses TRBV28 with TRBJ1-6, with 8 bases identical to TRBD1. CDR3 length equals 14 residues. Germline V gene sequence: CDR1 MDHEN, CDR2 SYDVKM. With 5 bases clipped from V and 9 bases from J, the junction kept 6 bases outside the gene matches.

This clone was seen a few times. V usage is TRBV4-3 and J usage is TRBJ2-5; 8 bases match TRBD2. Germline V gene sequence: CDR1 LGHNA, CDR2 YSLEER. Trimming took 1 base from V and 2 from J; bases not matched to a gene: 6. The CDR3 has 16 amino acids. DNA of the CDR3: TGCGCCAGCAGCCAAGCCGAGGCGGGGGGTCAAGAGACCCAGTACTTC. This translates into CASSQAEAGGQETQYF.

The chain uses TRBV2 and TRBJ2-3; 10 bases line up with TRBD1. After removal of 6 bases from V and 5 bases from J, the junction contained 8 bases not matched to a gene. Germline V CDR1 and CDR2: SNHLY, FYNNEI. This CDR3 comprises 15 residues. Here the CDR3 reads CASRETGGYGDTQYF. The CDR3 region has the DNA TGTGCCAGCAGGGAGACAGGGGGCTACGGAGATACGCAGTATTTT.

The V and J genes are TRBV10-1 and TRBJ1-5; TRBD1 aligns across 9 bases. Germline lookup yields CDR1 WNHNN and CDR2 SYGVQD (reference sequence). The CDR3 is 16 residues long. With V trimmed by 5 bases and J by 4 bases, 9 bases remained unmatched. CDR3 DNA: TGCGCCAGCAGTATCACCGGGACAGGGCTAAATCAGCCCCAGCATTTT. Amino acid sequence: CASSITGTGLNQPQHF.

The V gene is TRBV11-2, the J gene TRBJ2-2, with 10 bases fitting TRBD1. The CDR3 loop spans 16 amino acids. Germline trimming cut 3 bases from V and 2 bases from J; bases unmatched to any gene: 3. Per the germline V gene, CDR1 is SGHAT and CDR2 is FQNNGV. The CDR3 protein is CASSFRTGGNTGELFF. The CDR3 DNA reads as TGTGCCAGCAGCTTTCGGACAGGGGGAAACACCGGGGAGCTGTTTTTT.

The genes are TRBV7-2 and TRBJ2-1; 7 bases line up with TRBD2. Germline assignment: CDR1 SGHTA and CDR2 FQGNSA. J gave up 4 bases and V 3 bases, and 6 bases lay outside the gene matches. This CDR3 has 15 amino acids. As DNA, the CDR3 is TGTGCCAGCAGCTTCGAGAGGCGGGGGTACAATGAGCAGTTCTTC. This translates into CASSFERRGYNEQFF.

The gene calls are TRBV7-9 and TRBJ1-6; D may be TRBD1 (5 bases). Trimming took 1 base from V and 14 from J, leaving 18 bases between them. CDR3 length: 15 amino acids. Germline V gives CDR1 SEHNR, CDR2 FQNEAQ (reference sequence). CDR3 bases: TGTGCCAGCAGCTTAGACGGAGGGGCCCAAGGGACCCTCCACTTT. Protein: CASSLDGGAQGTLHF.

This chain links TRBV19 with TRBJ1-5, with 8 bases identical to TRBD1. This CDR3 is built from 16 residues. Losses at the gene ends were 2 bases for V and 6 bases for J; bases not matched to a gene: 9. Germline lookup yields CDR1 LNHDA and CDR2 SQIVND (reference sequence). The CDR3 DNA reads TGTGCCAGTAGTATAAGGCTCGGACAGGGAGCTCAGCCCCAGCATTTT. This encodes CASSIRLGQGAQPQHF.